The rows below give T cell receptor beta chains drawn from one sample of a study of T cells in Graves' hyperthyroidism and ophthalmopathy. MiXCR, applied by TCRdb to the multiplex PCR reads, yields one record per CDR3 protein. The data hold over 700,000 distinct CDR3 sequences, with 15% to 20% observed a single time. The source material was blood. The receptors here all came from a woman between 50 and 59 years old with Graves' hyperthyroidism that later progressed to Graves' ophthalmopathy. CDR3s include the opening cysteine and the closing phenylalanine or tryptophan. Each record gives: V gene, J gene, clone size, D gene, CDR3 protein, CDR3 DNA. D genes are given only for firm matches. For some rows the clone size is stated as once, few or many, or as a class when expanded; others skip it.

TRBV7-3	TRBJ2-2	few	TRBD2	CASSLGRGAANTGELFF	TGTGCCAGCAGCTTAGGGCGGGGGGCCGCGAACACCGGGGAGCTGTTTTTT
TRBV4-1	TRBJ2-3	-	TRBD1	CASSQERGGSTDTQYF	TGCGCCAGCAGCCAAGAACGAGGGGGCAGTACAGATACGCAGTATTTT
TRBV5-4	TRBJ1-2	-	TRBD1	CATTIQGSYGYTF	TGTGCCACCACTATACAGGGGTCCTATGGCTACACCTTC
TRBV7-2	TRBJ1-5	-	-	CASSLASPHSNQPQHF	TGTGCCAGCAGCTTAGCTAGCCCCCATAGCAATCAGCCCCAGCATTTT
TRBV9	TRBJ1-1	few	-	CASSVARDGHMNTETFF	TGTGCCAGCAGCGTAGCTCGGGACGGACATATGAACACTGAAACTTTCTTT
TRBV10-3	TRBJ2-1	few	TRBD1	CATLPTGDTYNEQFF	TGTGCCACCCTTCCTACAGGGGACACCTACAATGAGCAGTTCTTC
TRBV4-1	TRBJ2-3	few	-	CASSHPRGFSTDTQYF	TGCGCCAGCAGCCATCCCCGGGGTTTTAGCACAGATACGCAGTATTTT
TRBV19	TRBJ2-7	-	-	CASRRAPEDSYEQYF	TGTGCCAGTAGGAGGGCCCCGGAAGACTCCTACGAGCAGTACTTC
TRBV6-1	TRBJ1-2	many	-	CASRPTPGLPYGYTF	TGTGCCAGCAGGCCTACTCCGGGCCTTCCCTATGGCTACACCTTC
TRBV4-1	TRBJ2-3	-	-	CASSHPRTDTQYF	TGCGCCAGCAGCCACCCCCGGACAGATACGCAGTATTTT
TRBV14	TRBJ2-1	-	-	CASSQDWGAGNEQFF	TGTGCCAGCAGCCAAGACTGGGGGGCTGGCAATGAGCAGTTCTTC
TRBV5-1	TRBJ1-3	few	-	CASSLVGEATSGNTIYF	TGCGCCAGCAGCTTGGTGGGCGAGGCTACCTCTGGAAACACCATATATTTT
TRBV24-1	TRBJ2-5	-	-	CATSIQMGNQETQYF	TGTGCCACCAGCATACAAATGGGGAATCAAGAGACCCAGTACTTC
TRBV10-2	TRBJ2-7	-	-	CASSESTGPSEQYF	TGCGCCAGCAGTGAGTCAACCGGACCGTCCGAGCAGTACTTC
TRBV12-3/TRBV12-4	TRBJ2-3	-	TRBD1	CASSPTGYRTDTQYF	TGTGCCAGCAGCCCGACAGGGTATCGGACAGATACGCAGTATTTT
TRBV7-6	TRBJ2-1	many	-	CASSSLGTRNEQFF	TGTGCCAGCAGCTCCCTCGGGACCCGCAATGAGCAGTTCTTC
TRBV7-9	TRBJ2-6	-	TRBD1	CASSFIIGQGASSGANVLTF	TGTGCCAGCAGCTTCATAATCGGACAGGGGGCGAGCTCTGGGGCCAACGTCCTGACTTTC
TRBV19	TRBJ1-1	many	TRBD1	CASSTTGDTEAFF	TGTGCCAGTAGTACCACAGGGGACACTGAAGCTTTCTTT
TRBV13	TRBJ1-2	-	-	CASSLIGKQGYTF	TGTGCCAGCAGCTTAATCGGGAAGCAAGGCTACACCTTC
TRBV5-1	TRBJ2-2	-	TRBD2	CASSLFASGAFGDTGELFF	TGCGCCAGCAGCTTGTTTGCTAGCGGGGCTTTTGGAGACACCGGGGAGCTGTTTTTT
TRBV19	TRBJ2-3	few	-	CASSYRDDTQYF	TGTGCCAGTAGTTACAGAGATGATACGCAGTATTTT
TRBV6-1	TRBJ2-4	-	-	CATSDGHQDIQYF	TGTGCCACCAGTGACGGACATCAGGACATTCAGTACTTC
TRBV20-1	TRBJ1-6	-	-	CSAMAQYNSPLHF	TGCAGTGCTATGGCACAATATAATTCACCCCTCCACTTT
TRBV27	TRBJ2-7	-	TRBD2	CASSPEAGVYEQYF	TGTGCCAGCAGCCCCGAAGCGGGAGTCTACGAGCAGTACTTC
TRBV30	TRBJ1-2	many	-	CAWSVIGPNYGYTF	TGTGCCTGGAGTGTAATAGGGCCAAACTATGGCTACACCTTC
TRBV7-8	TRBJ1-2	-	TRBD1	CASSFYQGAANYGYTF	TGTGCCAGCAGCTTCTATCAGGGGGCAGCTAACTATGGCTACACCTTC
TRBV20-1	TRBJ1-1	many	-	CSAREQGSTEAFF	TGCAGTGCTAGAGAGCAGGGCTCCACTGAAGCTTTCTTT
TRBV6-2/TRBV6-3	TRBJ1-5	-	-	CASTPGVQPQHF	TGTGCCAGCACCCCCGGGGTACAGCCCCAGCATTTT
TRBV27	TRBJ1-3	-	-	CASKITAHSGNTIYF	TGTGCCAGCAAAATCACCGCTCACTCTGGAAACACCATATATTTT
TRBV30	TRBJ2-5	few	TRBD2	CAWSVNSGGAAETQYF	TGTGCCTGGAGTGTAAATTCGGGGGGGGCCGCTGAGACCCAGTACTTC
TRBV10-2	TRBJ1-1	few	-	CASRDDNFPEAFF	TGCGCCAGCAGGGACGATAATTTCCCTGAAGCTTTCTTT
TRBV20-1	TRBJ2-3	many	-	CSASLGQGATSTDTQYF	TGCAGTGCTAGTTTGGGACAAGGGGCCACCAGCACAGATACGCAGTATTTT
TRBV20-1	TRBJ2-5	many	-	CSARAGRGEETQYF	TGCAGTGCTAGAGCCGGGCGGGGCGAAGAGACCCAGTACTTC
TRBV3-1	TRBJ2-3	-	TRBD2	CASSPALAGGPSRTQYF	TGTGCCAGCAGCCCCGCCTTAGCGGGGGGTCCCTCGAGGACGCAGTATTTT
TRBV10-3	TRBJ2-1	many	TRBD2	CAISESAVAGGSGEQFF	TGTGCCATCAGTGAGAGCGCGGTCGCGGGGGGCTCCGGGGAGCAGTTCTTC
TRBV2	TRBJ1-5	many	-	CASSEVINQPQHF	TGTGCCAGCAGTGAGGTGATAAATCAGCCCCAGCATTTT
TRBV5-8	TRBJ2-1	few	-	CASSLGFLTSALYNEQFF	TGTGCCAGCAGCTTGGGGTTCCTCACTTCAGCACTATACAATGAGCAGTTCTTC
TRBV7-9	TRBJ1-1	-	TRBD1	CASSRVRQGTMNTEAFF	TGTGCCAGCAGCCGTGTCCGACAGGGGACTATGAACACTGAAGCTTTCTTT
TRBV20-1	TRBJ1-1	-	-	CSARDRGSLTEAFF	TGCAGTGCTAGAGATAGGGGCAGCCTCACTGAAGCTTTCTTT
TRBV24-1	TRBJ2-5	-	-	CATSPQETQYF	TGTGCCACCAGTCCCCAAGAGACCCAGTACTTC
TRBV5-1	TRBJ2-2	-	TRBD1	CASSALQGSTGELFF	TGCGCCAGCAGCGCTTTACAGGGGAGCACCGGGGAGCTGTTTTTT
TRBV20-1	TRBJ1-5	many	-	CSARETRGASQPQHF	TGCAGTGCTAGAGAAACTAGGGGGGCCAGCCAGCCCCAGCATTTT
TRBV2	TRBJ2-3	many	-	CANRETDTQYF	TGTGCCAACAGGGAAACAGATACGCAGTATTTT
TRBV3-1	TRBJ1-1	many	-	CASSPMRGLKTEAFF	TGTGCCAGCAGCCCGATGCGGGGACTTAAGACTGAAGCTTTCTTT
TRBV19	TRBJ1-2	few	-	CASSIKRQLYGYTF	TGTGCCAGTAGTATAAAACGACAGCTCTATGGCTACACCTTC
TRBV3-1	TRBJ2-1	many	-	CASSQDGAPSLSNEQFF	TGTGCCAGCAGCCAAGATGGGGCGCCTAGCCTCTCGAATGAGCAGTTCTTC
TRBV5-1	TRBJ2-1	few	TRBD2	CASSLSTSGGAEEQFF	TGCGCCAGCAGCTTGTCGACTAGCGGGGGGGCAGAGGAGCAGTTCTTC
TRBV5-6	TRBJ1-1	many	-	CASSLARGRRTEAFF	TGTGCCAGCAGCTTGGCCCGGGGGCGACGCACTGAAGCTTTCTTT
TRBV7-2	TRBJ1-2	few	-	CASSPEAYRLDYGYTF	TGTGCCAGCAGCCCTGAAGCCTATCGCCTTGACTATGGCTACACCTTC
TRBV24-1	TRBJ1-4	-	TRBD1	CATSDPTGGEDEKLFF	TGTGCCACCAGTGATCCTACAGGGGGCGAGGATGAAAAACTGTTTTTT
TRBV20-1	TRBJ1-5	-	-	CSASQGDKFYSNQPQHF	TGCAGTGCTTCACAAGGGGACAAATTTTACAGCAATCAGCCCCAGCATTTT
TRBV3-1	TRBJ1-2	few	-	CASRGKERGYTF	TGTGCCAGCAGAGGAAAGGAGCGAGGCTACACCTTC
TRBV11-3	TRBJ1-1	many	-	CASSLSGDEAFF	TGTGCCAGCAGTTTATCCGGGGATGAAGCTTTCTTT
TRBV20-1	TRBJ1-3	-	-	CSARWDRSGNTIYF	TGCAGTGCTAGATGGGACCGCTCTGGAAACACCATATATTTT
TRBV3-1	TRBJ2-3	many	-	CASSQGLASWGFDTQYF	TGTGCCAGCAGCCAAGGTCTGGCCAGCTGGGGATTCGATACGCAGTATTTT
TRBV2	TRBJ2-3	-	-	CAPKREGTDTQYF	TGTGCCCCTAAAAGGGAGGGCACAGATACGCAGTATTTT
TRBV11-2	TRBJ2-7	many	-	CASSSDPEYYEQYF	TGTGCCAGCAGCTCGGACCCTGAATACTACGAGCAGTACTTC
TRBV20-1	TRBJ2-1	few	TRBD1	CSARDGSPRTGRGSNEQFF	TGCAGTGCTAGAGATGGGTCCCCCAGGACAGGGAGAGGGTCCAATGAGCAGTTCTTC
TRBV2	TRBJ2-1	-	-	CASSEGAVWGSYNEQFF	TGTGCCAGCAGTGAAGGGGCCGTTTGGGGCTCCTACAATGAGCAGTTCTTC